The rows below give T cell receptor beta chains drawn from one sample of a study of CD8+CD57+ T cells in acquired aplastic anemia. TCRdb reprocessed the reads via MiXCR and lists one record per CDR3 protein. The sample has approximately 160,000 distinct CDR3 sequences; over 40% are singletons. Sequenced material: sorted CD4+, CD8+, or CD8+CD57+ T cells (not recorded which) from PBMCs. Receptor source: a human donor with aplastic anemia. CDR3s include the opening cysteine and the closing phenylalanine or tryptophan. D genes are given only for firm matches. The listing skips clone size in some rows; elsewhere it reads once, few, many or a size class.

CDR3aa: CASSVGGAAYEQYF
CDR3nt: TGTGCCAGCAGCGTAGGAGGAGCGGCCTACGAGCAGTACTTC
abundance: many
j_gene: TRBJ2-7
d_gene: .
v_gene: TRBV9

CDR3aa: CASSPRLGGNQPQHF
CDR3nt: TGTGCCAGCAGCCCCAGGTTAGGGGGCAATCAGCCCCAGCATTTT
abundance: many
j_gene: TRBJ1-5
d_gene: .
v_gene: TRBV5-8

CDR3aa: CASSATSGGAGRNEQFF
CDR3nt: TGTGCCAGCAGTGCAACTAGCGGGGGGGCGGGGAGGAATGAGCAGTTCTTC
abundance: .
j_gene: TRBJ2-1
d_gene: TRBD2
v_gene: TRBV2

CDR3aa: CASSPMSGTEAFF
CDR3nt: TGTGCCAGCAGCCCAATGTCTGGGACTGAAGCTTTCTTT
abundance: .
j_gene: TRBJ1-1
d_gene: .
v_gene: TRBV7-8

CDR3aa: CASSVGVGSDTQFF
CDR3nt: TGTGCCAGCAGCGTAGGAGTGGGATCCGATACGCAGTTCTTC
abundance: .
j_gene: TRBJ2-1
d_gene: .
v_gene: TRBV12-3/TRBV12-4

CDR3aa: CSALTGSYYGYTF
CDR3nt: TGCAGCGCTCTGACAGGGTCGTACTATGGCTACACCTTC
abundance: .
j_gene: TRBJ1-2
d_gene: TRBD1
v_gene: TRBV29-1

CDR3aa: CASTGGMGNQPQHF
CDR3nt: TGTGCCAGCACTGGGGGTATGGGCAATCAGCCCCAGCATTTT
abundance: many
j_gene: TRBJ1-5
d_gene: .
v_gene: TRBV6-1

CDR3aa: CATSDRRGRNNEAFF
CDR3nt: TGTGCCACCAGTGACCGCCGGGGACGCAACAATGAAGCTTTCTTT
abundance: .
j_gene: TRBJ1-1
d_gene: .
v_gene: TRBV24-1

CDR3aa: CASSQDEGTGGYTF
CDR3nt: TGTGCCAGCAGCCAAGATGAGGGGACAGGGGGCTACACCTTC
abundance: many
j_gene: TRBJ1-2
d_gene: TRBD1
v_gene: TRBV4-2

CDR3aa: CASSVDPGATEAFF
CDR3nt: TGTGCCAGCAGCGTAGACCCAGGGGCCACTGAAGCTTTCTTT
abundance: many
j_gene: TRBJ1-1
d_gene: .
v_gene: TRBV9

CDR3aa: CASSAGGAGTEAFF
CDR3nt: TGCGCCAGCAGCGCAGGGGGCGCGGGCACTGAAGCTTTCTTT
abundance: .
j_gene: TRBJ1-1
d_gene: TRBD1
v_gene: TRBV5-1

CDR3aa: CASSVGVAKNIQYF
CDR3nt: TGTGCCAGCAGCGTAGGTGTAGCCAAAAACATTCAGTACTTC
abundance: .
j_gene: TRBJ2-4
d_gene: .
v_gene: TRBV9

CDR3aa: CASSRRQGTYEQYF
CDR3nt: TGTGCCAGTAGTCGTCGACAGGGGACCTACGAGCAGTACTTC
abundance: once
j_gene: TRBJ2-7
d_gene: TRBD1
v_gene: TRBV19

CDR3aa: CSVVRASGSQETQYF
CDR3nt: TGCAGCGTTGTTAGGGCTAGCGGATCACAAGAGACCCAGTACTTC
abundance: .
j_gene: TRBJ2-5
d_gene: TRBD2
v_gene: TRBV29-1

CDR3aa: CSVDPGYGYTF
CDR3nt: TGCAGCGTTGATCCAGGCTATGGCTACACCTTC
abundance: few
j_gene: TRBJ1-2
d_gene: .
v_gene: TRBV29-1

CDR3aa: CASSYSNTGQYGYTF
CDR3nt: TGTGCCAGCAGTTACTCGAACACGGGGCAATATGGCTACACCTTC
abundance: .
j_gene: TRBJ1-2
d_gene: .
v_gene: TRBV6-5

CDR3aa: CASSLETGATSALHF
CDR3nt: TGTGCCAGCAGCTTGGAAACAGGGGCAACGTCGGCCCTCCACTTT
abundance: many
j_gene: TRBJ1-6
d_gene: TRBD1
v_gene: TRBV5-8

CDR3aa: CAISESGAYEQYF
CDR3nt: TGTGCCATCAGTGAGTCCGGGGCGTACGAGCAGTACTTC
abundance: .
j_gene: TRBJ2-7
d_gene: .
v_gene: TRBV10-3

CDR3aa: CSARELAGDLQETQYF
CDR3nt: TGCAGTGCTAGGGAGCTAGCGGGGGATCTTCAAGAGACCCAGTACTTC
abundance: many
j_gene: TRBJ2-5
d_gene: TRBD2
v_gene: TRBV20-1

CDR3aa: CASSYSTGRGYGYTF
CDR3nt: TGTGCCAGCAGTTACTCGACAGGGAGAGGCTATGGCTACACCTTC
abundance: many
j_gene: TRBJ1-2
d_gene: TRBD1
v_gene: TRBV6-2/TRBV6-3

CDR3aa: CASSSGLAGGPISYEQYF
CDR3nt: TGTGCCAGCAGCTCCGGACTAGCGGGAGGGCCGATCTCCTACGAGCAGTACTTC
abundance: .
j_gene: TRBJ2-7
d_gene: TRBD2
v_gene: TRBV11-1

CDR3aa: CASSWDGNSPLHF
CDR3nt: TGTGCCAGCAGTTGGGACGGAAACTCACCCCTCCACTTT
abundance: many
j_gene: TRBJ1-6
d_gene: .
v_gene: TRBV12-3/TRBV12-4

CDR3aa: CASSRGGDYNEQFF
CDR3nt: TGTGCCAGCAGCCGAGGGGGAGACTACAATGAGCAGTTCTTC
abundance: few
j_gene: TRBJ2-1
d_gene: .
v_gene: TRBV6-1

CDR3aa: CASSWNRVSNSPLHF
CDR3nt: TGTGCCAGCAGTTGGAACAGGGTTTCCAATTCACCCCTCCACTTT
abundance: .
j_gene: TRBJ1-6
d_gene: .
v_gene: TRBV6-5

CDR3aa: CAISESSNQPQHF
CDR3nt: TGTGCCATCAGTGAGTCGTCAAATCAGCCCCAGCATTTT
abundance: once
j_gene: TRBJ1-5
d_gene: .
v_gene: TRBV10-3

CDR3aa: CATSRDLRYEQFF
CDR3nt: TGTGCCACCAGCAGAGACTTGCGGTATGAGCAGTTCTTC
abundance: .
j_gene: TRBJ2-1
d_gene: .
v_gene: TRBV15

CDR3aa: CASSITGLGYTF
CDR3nt: TGTGCCAGTAGTATCACAGGGTTGGGCTACACCTTC
abundance: .
j_gene: TRBJ1-2
d_gene: .
v_gene: TRBV19

CDR3aa: CASSPRGRADTQYF
CDR3nt: TGTGCCAGCAGCCCCCGGGGCCGGGCAGATACGCAGTATTTT
abundance: .
j_gene: TRBJ2-3
d_gene: .
v_gene: TRBV6-1

CDR3aa: CASSLGGANIQYF
CDR3nt: TGTGCCAGCAGCTTAGGGGGGGCAAACATTCAGTACTTC
abundance: few
j_gene: TRBJ2-4
d_gene: .
v_gene: TRBV13